This T cell receptor beta chain was retrieved from a study of blood T cells in healthy people across ages. Findings and limits, study-wide: Strong correlation linked observed beta diversity and percent naive T cells.

In the case of this clonotype: As yet, its antigen is unknown.

The people who gave samples were healthy Caucasians from Russia, aged about 6 to 100. At least 5.5 micrograms of total RNA were extracted per sample. A second PCR of 7 to 11 cycles used a sample-barcoded 5' primer and a J-beta primer mix. With 12 random nucleotides, a template-switch adaptor tagged each individual cDNA molecule. MiXCR was run by TCRdb on the 5' RACE reads, yielding one entry per CDR3 protein. This table holds roughly 1,500,000 distinct CDR3 sequences, roughly a third found once. This CDR3 region has 15 residues. V lost 4 bases, J lost 5 bases, and 7 bases stayed unmatched. Germline values: CDR1 MGHRA, CDR2 YSYEKL.

Sequencing was done on a sample of blood. V usage is TRBV4-1 and J usage is TRBJ2-5, with TRBD2 matching 10 bases. The source of this sequence is a woman in her twenties or thirties in good health. CDR3 amino acids: CASSRLTAGGETQYF. The CDR3 bases are TGCGCCAGCAGCCGCCTCACAGCGGGGGGGGAGACCCAGTACTTC.